This paragraph reports one T cell receptor beta chain. The data were produced by immunoSEQ multiplex PCR, yet TCRdb's version contains in-frame clones alone and is incomplete. This sample carries about 42,000 clones, about 81% of them seen once, and the ten largest clones take less than 50%. This record belongs to a study of blood T cell repertoires in COVID-19. V trimming: 1 base; J trimming: 5 bases; junction bases outside the gene matches: 5. The CDR3 is made up of 14 amino acids. CDR1 and CDR2 (germline): LGHNA, YSLEER. The rearrangement joins TRBV4-3 to TRBJ2-7; 7 bases match TRBD1. This sequence originates from a human donor in a cohort sampled during active COVID-19. Source material: peripheral blood. This chain's CDR3 is CASSQADRNHEQYF. The DNA of the CDR3 is TGCGCCAGCAGCCAAGCGGACAGGAACCACGAGCAGTACTTC.